This T cell receptor (beta chain) was identified in a study of human T cells and chemical hapten exposure. In the study overall: Subjects had 2% DPC placed on roughly 2 cm by roughly 2 cm of upper inner arm skin for sensitization.

One entry per CDR3 protein results from TCRdb running MiXCR on the RACE reads. The sample carries over 85,000 distinct CDR3 sequences, less than 14% recorded once. V was trimmed by 3 bases and J by 3 bases, leaving 23 bases between them. The CDR3 contains 18 residues. Germline loops: CDR1 KGHSH, CDR2 LQKENI. Time point given: pre-sensitization, week 0. Indicated treatment: therapeutic diphenylcyclopropenone sensitization with weekly scalp DPC. The receptor was derived from a woman between 55 and 75 years old with alopecia areata. Some clones in this sample may be carry-over from other donors' samples. The sample consisted of whole blood, taken in connection with sensitization to the hapten diphenylcyclopropenone (DPC). J is TRBJ2-5 and V is TRBV18, with D perhaps matching TRBD1 or TRBD2 (5 bases each). The CDR3 DNA follows: TGTGCCAGCTCACCTCTACCTCCCGGCGGAGCGGACAAAGAGACCCAGTACTTC. Residues: CASSPLPPGGADKETQYF.